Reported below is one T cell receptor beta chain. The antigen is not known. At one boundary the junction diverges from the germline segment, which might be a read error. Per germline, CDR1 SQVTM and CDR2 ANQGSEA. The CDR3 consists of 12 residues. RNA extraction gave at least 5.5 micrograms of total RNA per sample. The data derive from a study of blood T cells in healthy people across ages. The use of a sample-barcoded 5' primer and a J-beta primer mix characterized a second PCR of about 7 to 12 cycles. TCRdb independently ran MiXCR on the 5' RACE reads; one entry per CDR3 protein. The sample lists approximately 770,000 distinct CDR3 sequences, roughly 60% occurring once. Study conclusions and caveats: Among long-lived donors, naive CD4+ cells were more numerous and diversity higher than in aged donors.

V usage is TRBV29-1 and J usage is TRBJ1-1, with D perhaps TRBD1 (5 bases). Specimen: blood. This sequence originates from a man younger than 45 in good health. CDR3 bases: TGCGGCGTTGCAGTCAGGGTGACTGAAGCTTTCTTT. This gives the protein CGVAVRVTEAFF.